The TCR beta chain under discussion was sequenced for a study of T cells in Graves' hyperthyroidism and ophthalmopathy. Whole-study findings and limits: The model predicted ophthalmopathy a median approximately seven months before onset.

Used for diagnoses were clinical symptoms, serum thyroxine and TRAb, thyroid ultrasound and orbital computed tomography. RNA transcripts yielded amplified TCR beta CDR3 regions. Using the HTBI primer set, a first-round RT-PCR was run on the TCR CDR3. TCRdb processed the multiplex PCR reads anew with MiXCR; each CDR3 protein has one entry. The table lists approximately 410,000 distinct CDR3 sequences, roughly 15% of them singletons. This clonotype was seen ten or more times. Its target is unknown. The CDR3 length is 15 residues. V gave up 5 bases and J gave up 5 bases, with 17 bases separating them. The germline CDR1 and CDR2 sequences are SGHVS and FNYEAQ.

This receptor was obtained from a woman between 18 and 29 years old with Graves' hyperthyroidism. This chain joins TRBV7-6 and TRBJ2-3, with D perhaps matching TRBD2 (6 bases). The sample comprised blood. CDR3 coding DNA: TGTGCCAGCAGCCCATCACGGGAGAGGGTAGATACGCAGTATTTT. Translated, it gives CASSPSRERVDTQYF.